These 5 T cell receptor beta chains originate from one sample sequenced in a study of T cell repertoires in cytomegalovirus infection (dated by TCRdb to the late 2010s). TCRdb lists the instrument as Illumina HiSeq 1500. In TCRdb, the public reads were trimmed at Q25 with fastp and aligned with MiXCR, with productive beta chains retained. Identical CDR3 protein sequences are pooled into one entry, listed with their most common genes and DNA. In this sample the table shows approximately 1,000,000 distinct CDR3 sequences, roughly 30% of which occur a single time. Around an eighth of the sample belongs to the ten largest clones. The treatment or condition label, as the study defines it: in vitro stimulation with specific CMV peptide epitopes to enrich CMV-specific T cells. What these receptors recognize is not known. Here the sequenced sample was cultured CD8+ T cells from PBMCs, taken from culture after CMV antigen stimulation. These TCRs come from a human donor in good health (CMV status not recorded). Some clones in this sample may be carry-over from other donors' samples.

Concerning this clonotype itself: One junction end disagrees with the germline gene, perhaps due to a read error. J is TRBJ2-3 and V is TRBV7-8; 7 bases map to TRBD1. The germline CDR1 and CDR2 sequences are SGHVS and FQNEAQ. CDR3 length: 15 residues. CDR3 in amino acids: CASSSLGGRTETQYF. The DNA for the CDR3 is TGTGCCAGCAGCTCATTAGGGGGCCGCACAGAAACGCAGTATTTT.

This chain connects TRBV6-2 or TRBV6-3 to TRBJ2-7; 11 positions match TRBD2. The CDR3 totals 17 residues. Germline values: CDR1 MNHEY, CDR2 SVGEGT. J was trimmed by 2 bases and V by 2 bases; bases with no gene match: 8. Written as DNA, the CDR3 is TGTGCCAGCAGTTACCCCCTCTTAGCGGGGGGGCCCTACGAGCAGTACTTC. This translates into CASSYPLLAGGPYEQYF.

This clonotype was picked up a small number of times. The chain combines TRBV6-5 with TRBJ1-5; weak D call: TRBD1 (6 bases). The V end lost 2 bases, the J end lost 6 bases, and 11 bases lay between the germline ends. There are 14 residues in the CDR3. Per germline, CDR1 MNHEY and CDR2 SVGAGI. The CDR3 sequence: CASSYEGGAQPQHF. The CDR3 DNA reads TGTGCCAGCAGTTACGAAGGGGGTGCTCAGCCCCAGCATTTT.

The genes are TRBV7-6 and TRBJ1-4, with 7 nucleotides matching TRBD1. Germline lookup yields CDR1 SGHVS and CDR2 FNYEAQ. J was trimmed by 7 bases and V by 3 bases; bases with no gene match: 5. The CDR3 length is 14 residues. The CDR3: CASSLIRGTEKLFF. The CDR3 nucleotides are TGTGCCAGCAGCTTGATCAGGGGGACTGAAAAACTGTTTTTT.

V usage is TRBV6-5 and J usage is TRBJ1-6; TRBD1 might be the D (6 bases). Trimming left V 3 bases short and J 10 bases short, with 10 bases between. The germline gives CDR1 MNHEY, CDR2 SVGAGI. The CDR3 has 13 residues. CDR3 loop: CASSYGGVSPLHF. The CDR3 coding sequence is TGTGCCAGCAGTTATGGGGGCGTCTCACCCCTCCACTTT.